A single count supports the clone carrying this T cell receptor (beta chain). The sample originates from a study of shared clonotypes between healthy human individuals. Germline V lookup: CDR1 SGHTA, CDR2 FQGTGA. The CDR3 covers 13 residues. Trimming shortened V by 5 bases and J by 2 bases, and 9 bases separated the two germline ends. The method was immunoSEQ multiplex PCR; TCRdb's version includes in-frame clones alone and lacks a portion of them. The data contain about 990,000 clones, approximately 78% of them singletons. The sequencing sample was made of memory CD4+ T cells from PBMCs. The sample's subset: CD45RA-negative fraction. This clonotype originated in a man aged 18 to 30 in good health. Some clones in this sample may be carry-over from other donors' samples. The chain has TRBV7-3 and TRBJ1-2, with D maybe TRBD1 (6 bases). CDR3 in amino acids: CASSAGQNYGYTF. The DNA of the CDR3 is TGTGCCAGCAGCGCGGGACAAAACTATGGCTACACCTTC.